The clone carrying this T cell receptor (beta chain) was observed a few times. Its antigen remains unknown. The entry originates in a study of Graves' ophthalmopathy and Graves' hyperthyroidism. Germline assignment: CDR1 MNHNS and CDR2 SASEGT. The CDR3 loop spans 13 amino acids. V dropped 7 bases and J dropped 6 bases, with 15 bases sitting between them. The study, taken as a whole, reports: This model predicted ophthalmopathy progression (sensitivity 70% to 71%, specificity 72% to 80%). The authors also found most expanded thyroid clonotypes above 0.001 frequency in blood.

Stable hyperthyroid donors showed no ophthalmopathy during 18 months follow-up. Hyperthyroidism patients, all newly diagnosed, had under 2 months' duration and ages of 18 to 65. Amplification of TCR beta CDR3 regions used RNA transcripts. RT-PCR in the first round used HTBI primers; a second-round multiplex PCR followed. TCRdb itself ran the multiplex PCR reads through MiXCR, one entry per CDR3 protein. The sample lists 350,000 to 450,000 distinct CDR3 sequences, roughly 20% occurring once. Sequencing was carried out using peripheral blood. The chain recombines TRBV6-1 with TRBJ1-2; D is unresolved. This clonotype originated in a woman aged 18 to 35 with stable Graves' hyperthyroidism. Here the CDR3 reads CASILKAQHGYTF. CDR3 bases: TGTGCCAGCATCCTAAAGGCACAGCATGGCTACACCTTC.